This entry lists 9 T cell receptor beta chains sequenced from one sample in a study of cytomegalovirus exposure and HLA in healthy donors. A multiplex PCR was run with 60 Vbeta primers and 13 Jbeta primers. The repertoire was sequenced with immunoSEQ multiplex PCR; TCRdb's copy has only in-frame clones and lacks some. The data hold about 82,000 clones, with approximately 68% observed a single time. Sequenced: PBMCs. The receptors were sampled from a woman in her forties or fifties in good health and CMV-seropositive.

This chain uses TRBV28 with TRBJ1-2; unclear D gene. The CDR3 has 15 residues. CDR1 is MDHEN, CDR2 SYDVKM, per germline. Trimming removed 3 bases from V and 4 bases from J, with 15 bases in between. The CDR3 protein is CASSFKTASAYGYTF. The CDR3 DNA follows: TGTGCCAGCAGTTTTAAGACTGCTAGTGCCTATGGCTACACCTTC.

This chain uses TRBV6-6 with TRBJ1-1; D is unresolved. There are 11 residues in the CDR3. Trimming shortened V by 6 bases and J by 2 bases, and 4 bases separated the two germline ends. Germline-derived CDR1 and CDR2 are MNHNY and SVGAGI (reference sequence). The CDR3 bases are TGTGCCAGCAGGAGAAACACTGAAGCTTTCTTT. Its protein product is CASRRNTEAFF.

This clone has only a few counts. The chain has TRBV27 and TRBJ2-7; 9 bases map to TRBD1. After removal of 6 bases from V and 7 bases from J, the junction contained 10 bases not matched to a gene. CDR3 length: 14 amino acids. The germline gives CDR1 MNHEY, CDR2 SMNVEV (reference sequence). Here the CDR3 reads CASSLRDRVGEQYF. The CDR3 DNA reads TGTGCCAGCAGCCTCCGGGACAGGGTAGGGGAGCAGTACTTC.

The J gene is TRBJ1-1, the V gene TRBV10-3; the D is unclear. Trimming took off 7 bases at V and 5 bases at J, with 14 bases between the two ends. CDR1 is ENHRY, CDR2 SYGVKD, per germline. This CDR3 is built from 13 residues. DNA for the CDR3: TGTGCCATCATCGGGGATCTGGGGACTGAAGCTTTCTTT. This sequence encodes CAIIGDLGTEAFF.

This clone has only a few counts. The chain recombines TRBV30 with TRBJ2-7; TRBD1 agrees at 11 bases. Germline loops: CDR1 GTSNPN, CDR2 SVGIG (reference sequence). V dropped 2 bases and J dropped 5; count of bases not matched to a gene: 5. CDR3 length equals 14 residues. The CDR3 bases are TGTGCCTGGAGTCACGGACAGGGGGCCCACGAGCAGTACTTC. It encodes CAWSHGQGAHEQYF.

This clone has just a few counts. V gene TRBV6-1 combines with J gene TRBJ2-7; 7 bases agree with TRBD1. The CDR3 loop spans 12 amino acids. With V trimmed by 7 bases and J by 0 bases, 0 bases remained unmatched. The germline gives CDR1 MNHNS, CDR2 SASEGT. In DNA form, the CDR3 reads TGTGCCAGCACAGGGGGCTCCTACGAGCAGTACTTC. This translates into CASTGGSYEQYF.

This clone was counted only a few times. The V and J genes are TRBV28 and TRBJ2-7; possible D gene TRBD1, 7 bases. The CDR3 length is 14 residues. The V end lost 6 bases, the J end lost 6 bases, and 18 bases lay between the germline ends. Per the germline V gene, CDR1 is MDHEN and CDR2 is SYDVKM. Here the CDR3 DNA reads TGTGCCAGCAGCCAGGGGGGATGGCAAAGCGAGCAGTACTTC. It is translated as CASSQGGWQSEQYF.

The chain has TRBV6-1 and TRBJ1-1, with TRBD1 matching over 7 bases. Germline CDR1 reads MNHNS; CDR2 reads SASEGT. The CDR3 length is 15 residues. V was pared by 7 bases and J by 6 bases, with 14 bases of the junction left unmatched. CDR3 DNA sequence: TGTGCCAGCACCGGACGGGACAGCAAGGGGGCTGAAGCTTTCTTT. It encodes CASTGRDSKGAEAFF.

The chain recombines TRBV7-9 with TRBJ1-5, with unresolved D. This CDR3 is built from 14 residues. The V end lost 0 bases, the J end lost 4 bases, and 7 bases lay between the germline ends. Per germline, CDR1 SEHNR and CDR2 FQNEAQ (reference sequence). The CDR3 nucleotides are TGTGCCAGCAGCTTAGCAGCCGGGAATCAGCCCCAGCATTTT. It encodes CASSLAAGNQPQHF.